This T cell receptor beta chain was found in a study of blood T cell repertoires in COVID-19. Study summary: What the recovered Cohort 3 donors had was two negative PCRs, clearance, or symptom resolution. There were acute and convalescent COVID-19 samples, and they came from the United States, Italy and Spain.

The repertoire was sequenced with immunoSEQ multiplex PCR; TCRdb's copy has only in-frame clones and lacks some. The sample lists 330,000 or so clones; about 89% were seen once. Across about two dozen US areas, participants ranged in age from about 18 to 90 years. The origin of this receptor is a man in his forties in a cohort exposed to, infected with or recovered from COVID-19 (not recorded which). The specimen sequenced was PBMCs or T cells enriched from blood (not recorded which).

The CDR3 protein is CASSLAADSGNTIYF. The CDR3 DNA follows: TGCGCCAGCAGCTTGGCTGCAGACTCTGGAAACACCATATATTTT. The genes are TRBV5-1 and TRBJ1-3; D gene ambiguous. The germline V gene encodes CDR1 SGHRS and CDR2 YFSETQ. The CDR3 has 15 residues. V lost 0 bases, J lost 0 bases, and 7 bases lay in between.